Presented here are 22 T cell receptor beta chains from one specimen sequenced in a study of graft-versus-host responses after intestinal transplantation. The antigens for these receptors are not known. Some clones are missing from TCRdb's copy, which holds only in-frame ones; the method was immunoSEQ multiplex PCR. The sample yields approximately 90,000 clones, about 90% seen once. The source material was unstimulated CD8+ T cells sorted from spleen or lymph node cells, sampled before intestinal transplant. Source of these receptors: a human donor who received an intestinal transplant.

V is TRBV13 and J is TRBJ2-1; 7 bases fit TRBD1. Germline CDR1 and CDR2: PRHDT and FYEKMQ (reference sequence). The CDR3 sequence is 14 residues long. Trimming cost V 4 bases and J 6 bases; bases outside gene matches: 6. CDR3 sequence (DNA): TGTGCCAGCAGCTCGGGACAGTGGGGCAATGAGCAGTTCTTC. This codes for CASSSGQWGNEQFF.

The chain couples TRBV5-6 to TRBJ1-1; maybe TRBD1 (5 bases). CDR1 is SGHDT, CDR2 YYEEEE, per germline. V shed 4 bases and J shed 6 bases, with 13 bases lying between them. The CDR3 has 13 residues. CDR3 residues: CASSMGTPAEAFF. As DNA, the CDR3 is TGTGCCAGCAGCATGGGGACCCCAGCTGAAGCTTTCTTT.

The rearrangement joins TRBV10-2 to TRBJ2-7; 7 bases agree with TRBD1. The CDR3 runs 13 residues. Germline V CDR1 and CDR2: WSHSY, SAAADI. Trimming took 6 bases from V and 2 from J; bases not matched to a gene: 4. The CDR3 bases are TGCGCCAGCAGCCCCGACAGGGCCTACGAGCAGTACTTC. Its translation is CASSPDRAYEQYF.

The chain combines TRBV4-2 with TRBJ2-2; D not resolved. Trimming shortened V by 0 bases and J by 0 bases, and 8 bases separated the two germline ends. Per the germline V gene, CDR1 is LGHNA and CDR2 is YNFKEQ. The CDR3 totals 16 residues. The CDR3 DNA reads as TGTGCCAGCAGCCAAGAAGGATTCACGAACACCGGGGAGCTGTTTTTT. Translating it yields CASSQEGFTNTGELFF.

A single count supports this clone. V gene TRBV4-2 combines with J gene TRBJ1-5, with 7 nucleotides matching TRBD1. CDR1 is LGHNA and CDR2 is YNFKEQ in the germline V gene. With V trimmed by 1 base and J by 5 bases, 5 bases remained unmatched. The CDR3 loop spans 15 amino acids. The chain's CDR3 is CASSQGEGADQPQHF. CDR3 nucleotide sequence: TGTGCCAGCAGCCAAGGAGAGGGGGCGGATCAGCCCCAGCATTTT.

V gene TRBV6-5 combines with J gene TRBJ2-7; the match to TRBD1 covers 8 bases. With V trimmed by 2 bases and J by 5 bases, 11 bases remained unmatched. Germline lookup yields CDR1 MNHEY and CDR2 SVGAGI. The CDR3 has 16 amino acids. The CDR3 bases are TGTGCCAGCAGTTACCTTTGGACAGGGAAGTCCCACGAGCAGTACTTC. It yields the protein CASSYLWTGKSHEQYF.

This clone appeared a single time. This chain connects TRBV10-1 to TRBJ2-1; 7 bases line up with TRBD2. CDR3 length: 16 residues. From germline, CDR1 is WNHNN and CDR2 SYGVQD (reference sequence). Trimming removed 2 bases from V and 3 bases from J; junction bases left unmatched: 7. The DNA of the CDR3 is TGCGCCAGCAGTGAGGCCTTGGCTAGCGGCTACAATGAGCAGTTCTTC. Translated, it gives CASSEALASGYNEQFF.

V and J are TRBV15 and TRBJ2-3; TRBD2 agrees at 14 bases. Germline loops: CDR1 LNHNV, CDR2 YYDKDF (reference sequence). V was clipped by 8 bases and J by 2 bases; unmatched bases: 9. This CDR3 comprises 17 residues. CDR3 residues: CATRETSGGVITDTQYF. The CDR3 DNA follows: TGTGCCACCCGGGAGACTAGCGGGGGGGTGATCACAGATACGCAGTATTTT.

V and J are TRBV9 and TRBJ1-5; maybe TRBD1 (5 bases). Looked up from germline, CDR1 is SGDLS and CDR2 is YYNGEE. CDR3 length: 17 residues. Trimming took 3 bases from V and 5 from J, leaving 21 bases between them. The CDR3 DNA reads as TGTGCCAGCAGCGCATGGTCCCGGCCAGGGAGAGATCAGCCCCAGCATTTT. Protein: CASSAWSRPGRDQPQHF.

The chain joins TRBV15 to TRBJ2-1, with 7 bases that match TRBD2. CDR1 and CDR2 (germline): LNHNV, YYDKDF (reference sequence). The J segment lost 9 bases and the V segment lost 7 bases, leaving 9 bases of the junction unmatched. The CDR3 is made up of 13 amino acids. CDR3: CATTGAPGGEQFF. As DNA, the CDR3 is TGTGCCACCACCGGAGCTCCGGGGGGTGAGCAGTTCTTC.

The chain is built from TRBV19 and TRBJ2-3; no reliable D call. The CDR3 is 13 residues long. Germline V gene data show CDR1 as LNHDA and CDR2 as SQIVND (reference sequence). Trimming stripped 8 bases from V and 5 bases from J, with 14 bases between. CDR3 nucleotides: TGTGCCAGTTTATCCTTTCTCGAAGATACGCAGTATTTT. It codes for CASLSFLEDTQYF.

The chain carries TRBV10-3 and TRBJ1-2, with a possible D match to TRBD1 (5 bases). The V and J ends lost 2 bases and 6 bases respectively, with 13 bases between them. Germline V gene lookup returns CDR1 ENHRY and CDR2 SYGVKD. CDR3 length: 14 residues. The CDR3 region is CAISEGTRVDGYTF. The CDR3 DNA reads as TGTGCCATCAGTGAGGGGACTCGTGTGGATGGCTACACCTTC.

This chain links TRBV29-1 with TRBJ2-7, with 8 positions matching TRBD1. CDR1 SQVTM and CDR2 ANQGSEA come from the germline V gene. Trimming took 5 bases from V and 2 from J; bases not matched to a gene: 11. The CDR3 runs 15 residues. CDR3 amino acids: CSVSRGQALPYEQYF. CDR3 DNA sequence: TGCAGCGTTTCCAGGGGACAGGCGTTGCCCTACGAGCAGTACTTC.

CDR3 in amino acids: CASSRDSWRYQPQHF. In DNA form, the CDR3 reads TGTGCCAGCAGTCGGGACAGCTGGAGGTATCAGCCCCAGCATTTT. The V gene is TRBV2, the J gene TRBJ1-5; 7 nucleotides match TRBD1. The CDR3 is 15 residues long. In germline, CDR1 is SNHLY, CDR2 FYNNEI. J gave up 5 bases and V 5 bases, and 9 bases lay outside the gene matches.

The CDR3 sequence is CASSQEVGVAGDGKNIQYF. In DNA form, the CDR3 reads TGCGCCAGCAGCCAAGAAGTGGGCGTAGCGGGGGACGGTAAAAACATTCAGTACTTC. The chain employs TRBV4-1 and TRBJ2-4; 9 bases fit TRBD2. The CDR3 loop spans 19 amino acids. Per germline, CDR1 MGHRA and CDR2 YSYEKL. V shed 0 bases and J 4 bases; nucleotides not matched to a gene: 13.

V gene TRBV6-6 combines with J gene TRBJ2-7; D is possibly TRBD1 or TRBD2 (6 bases each). Germline assignment: CDR1 MNHNY and CDR2 SVGAGI (reference sequence). CDR3 size: 15 residues. V was pared by 5 bases and J by 7 bases, with 21 bases between. CDR3 sequence reads: CASSPPPGGHFEQYF. The CDR3 coding sequence is TGTGCCAGCAGTCCCCCTCCCGGGGGACACTTTGAGCAGTACTTC.

In nucleotides, the CDR3 is TGCAGCGTTGTGAGCGGGAGCGGCAATGAGCAGTTCTTC. This codes for CSVVSGSGNEQFF. The chain carries TRBV29-1 and TRBJ2-1; 8 bases match TRBD2. Germline CDR1 and CDR2: SQVTM and ANQGSEA. With 4 bases clipped from V and 6 bases from J, the junction kept 5 bases outside the gene matches. The CDR3 spans 13 residues.

CDR3: CASSQVNNIYEQYF. The CDR3 nucleotides are TGTGCCAGCAGCCAAGTGAACAACATCTACGAGCAGTACTTC. The genes are TRBV14 and TRBJ2-7; D not certain. Germline CDR1 and CDR2: SGHDN and FVKESK. CDR3 length: 14 amino acids. Trimming cost V 1 base and J 3 bases, with 10 bases left between them. Together with reference TRBV14 and TRBJ2-7, the CDR3 gives the full variable domain: EAGVTQFPSHSVIEKGQTVTLRCDPISGHDNLYWYRRVMGKEIKFLLHFVKESKQDESGMPNNRFLAERTGGTYSTLKVQPAELEDSGVYFCASSQVNNIYEQYFGPGTRLTVT.

This clone has just one count. The rearrangement uses TRBV9 and TRBJ1-4; TRBD1 matches 10 bases. Germline values: CDR1 SGDLS, CDR2 YYNGEE. Germline trimming cut 3 bases from V and 8 bases from J; bases unmatched to any gene: 16. This CDR3 is 18 amino acids long. The CDR3 DNA reads TGTGCCAGCAGCGATACAACTCCCGGGACAGGGGAGTACGAAAAACTGTTTTTT. It encodes CASSDTTPGTGEYEKLFF.

V is TRBV6-4 and J is TRBJ2-1, with 7 bases identical to TRBD1. The J segment lost 3 bases and the V segment lost 2 bases, leaving 10 bases of the junction unmatched. The germline gives CDR1 MRHNA, CDR2 SNTAGT. The CDR3 consists of 17 residues. The CDR3 loop is CASSDQPTGTLYNEQFF. The CDR3 DNA is TGTGCCAGCAGTGACCAACCGACAGGGACCCTCTACAATGAGCAGTTCTTC.

The rearrangement links TRBV5-6 to TRBJ1-1; 7 bases fit TRBD1. CDR3 size: 16 residues. After removal of 4 bases from V and 10 bases from J, the junction contained 19 bases not matched to a gene. Germline loops: CDR1 SGHDT, CDR2 YYEEEE. The CDR3 protein is CASSIDTYWTGQGAFF. In DNA form, the CDR3 reads TGTGCCAGCAGCATTGATACCTACTGGACAGGCCAAGGAGCTTTCTTT.

The gene calls are TRBV28 and TRBJ2-2; either TRBD1 or TRBD2 may fit D (6 bases each). In germline, CDR1 is MDHEN, CDR2 SYDVKM. The V end lost 7 bases, the J end lost 0 bases, and 18 bases lay between the germline ends. This CDR3 spans 17 amino acids. This CDR3 reads CASTHHKGGANTGELFF. The CDR3 DNA reads TGTGCCAGCACCCACCACAAGGGGGGTGCGAACACCGGGGAGCTGTTTTTT. The whole variable domain, filled in from reference TRBV28 and TRBJ2-2, reads DVKVTQSSRYLVKRTGEKVFLECVQDMDHENMFWYRQDPGLGLRLIYFSYDVKMKEKGDIPEGYSVSREKKERFSLILESASTNQTSMYLCASTHHKGGANTGELFFGEGSRLTVL.